This TCR beta chain emerged from a study of beta chain features in type 1 diabetes. Overall study findings and caveats: When cDNA is sequenced, cells with high TCR expression could be over-represented.

Purity (above 95%) was reached by all sorted populations. This clone has only a few counts. Its antigen is not identified. In germline, CDR1 is MNHNY, CDR2 SVGAGI (reference sequence). V was clipped by 2 bases and J by 5 bases, with 10 bases between them. The CDR3 is 15 residues long. The investigators reverse transcribed all of the isolated RNA, so they sequenced expressed TCRB transcripts. Libraries were prepared by immunoSEQ multiplex PCR; TCRdb keeps only in-frame clonotypes and omits some of them. The table lists 200,000 to 250,000 clones, around a quarter of them singletons. The TCR was taken from a man aged 30-40 years in good health. Material: central memory CD4+ T cells from blood. The V and J genes are TRBV6-6 and TRBJ1-6; D remains ambiguous. The CDR3 DNA sequence: TGTGCCAGCAGTTACGGCGGGTTTGATAATTCACCCCTCCACTTT. Protein product: CASSYGGFDNSPLHF.